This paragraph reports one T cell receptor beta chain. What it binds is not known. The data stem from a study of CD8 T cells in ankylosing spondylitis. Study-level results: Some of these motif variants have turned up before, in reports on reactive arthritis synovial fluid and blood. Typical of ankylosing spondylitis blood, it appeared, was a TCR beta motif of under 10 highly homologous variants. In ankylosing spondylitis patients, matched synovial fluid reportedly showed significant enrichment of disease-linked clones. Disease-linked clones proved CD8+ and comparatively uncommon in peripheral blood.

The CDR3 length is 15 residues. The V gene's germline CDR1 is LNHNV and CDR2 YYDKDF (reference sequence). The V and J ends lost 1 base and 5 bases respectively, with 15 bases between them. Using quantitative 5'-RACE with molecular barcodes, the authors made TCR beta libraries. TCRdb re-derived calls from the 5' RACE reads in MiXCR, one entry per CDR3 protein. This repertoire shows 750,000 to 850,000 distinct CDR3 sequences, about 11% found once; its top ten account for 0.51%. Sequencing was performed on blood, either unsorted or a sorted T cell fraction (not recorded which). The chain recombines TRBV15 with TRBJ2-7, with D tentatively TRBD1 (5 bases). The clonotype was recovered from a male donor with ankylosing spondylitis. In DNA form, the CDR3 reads TGTGCCACCAGCAGAGGAAGGGGTTTGGTGAACGAGCAGTACTTC. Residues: CATSRGRGLVNEQYF.